The clone carrying this TCR beta chain came up a few times. Its target is not known. TCRdb re-called the RT-PCR reads with MiXCR, one entry per CDR3 protein. Counted here are more than 700,000 distinct CDR3 sequences, about 20% occurring once; the ten biggest clones make up roughly 10%. Germline CDR1 SGHRS, CDR2 YFSETQ. V lost 3 bases to trimming and J lost 0 bases; unmatched junction nucleotides: 11. CDR3 length equals 17 residues. The entry originates in a study of response to subunit inactivated influenza vaccine. Study-wide points: The study's authors posited that every seasonal influenza vaccination enlists few new T cells.

The chain employs TRBV5-1 and TRBJ2-7, with 8 bases identical to TRBD2. This clonotype was sampled from a man over 45 who received an inactivated influenza vaccine. The sample in question was PBMCs from blood, obtained approximately 5 days after vaccination. CDR3 DNA: TGCGCCAGCAGCTCCGGACCGGGGGGGCCTAGCTCCTACGAGCAGTACTTC. It codes for CASSSGPGGPSSYEQYF. The full variable domain, completed using reference TRBV5-1 and TRBJ2-7, is KAGVTQTPRYLIKTRGQQVTLSCSPISGHRSVSWYQQTPGQGLQFLFEYFSETQRNKGNFPGRFSGRQFSNSRSEMNVSTLELGDSALYLCASSSGPGGPSSYEQYFGPGTRLTVT.